The TCR beta chain under discussion was sequenced for a study of cytomegalovirus exposure and HLA in healthy donors. Study findings and constraints: A later look showed TCR association rates differing by HLA locus, highest for DRB1 and lowest for HLA-C. Researchers catalogued roughly 170 TCR beta chains as cytomegalovirus-associated. Most TCR sequences were rare, but some public TCRs occurred in many donors.

Remarks on this clone: Its matching antigen is unknown.

PCR used 60 Vbeta primers and 13 Jbeta primers. Here immunoSEQ multiplex PCR was the method, and the copy in TCRdb shows in-frame clones only, minus some. This table lists under 200,000 clones. This CDR3 is built from 14 residues. Per germline, CDR1 MNHEY and CDR2 SVGAGI. J was trimmed by 8 bases and V by 2 bases; bases with no gene match: 8. This sequence originates from a woman aged 18-29 years in good health and CMV-seropositive. The sample consisted of PBMCs. The chain carries TRBV6-5 and TRBJ1-2, with 7 positions matching TRBD1. The CDR3 coding sequence is TGTGCCAGCAGTTACAGGGGGCTGGGGCAAGGCTACACCTTC. The encoded protein is CASSYRGLGQGYTF.